Following are 18 T cell receptor beta chains from one sample sequenced in a study of CD8 T cells in ankylosing spondylitis. Whole-study results and caveats: Blood of patients with ankylosing spondylitis appeared to be characterized by a TCR beta motif of eight or nine highly homologous variants.

For these TCRs, the target antigens are not known. TCRdb re-analysed the 5' RACE reads in MiXCR, keeping a single row per CDR3 protein. The sample lists roughly 470,000 distinct CDR3 sequences; roughly 26% were seen once. The sample consisted of blood, either unsorted or a sorted T cell fraction (not recorded which). The receptors were gathered from a male donor with ankylosing spondylitis.

This clonotype has only a few counts. The chain is built from TRBV10-3 and TRBJ1-1; 8 positions match TRBD1. This CDR3 region has 16 residues. Germline CDR1 ENHRY, CDR2 SYGVKD. The ends lost 5 bases at V and 5 bases at J; junction bases unmatched: 13. In DNA, the CDR3 is TGTGCCATCAGTACGGACAGGGAGGGGAGAGAAACTGAAGCTTTCTTT. Residues: CAISTDREGRETEAFF.

This clonotype occurred many times. J is TRBJ2-1 and V is TRBV11-2, with 9 bases lining up with TRBD2. Germline lookup yields CDR1 SGHAT and CDR2 FQNNGV. V was pared by 5 bases and J by 12 bases, with 14 bases of the junction left unmatched. This CDR3 has 15 amino acids. CDR3 nucleotides: TGTGCCAGCAGCCCTAGTAGCGGGAGCCTCCTTCGGCAGTTCTTC. The encoded protein is CASSPSSGSLLRQFF.

This clonotype appeared many times. The chain uses TRBV5-1 and TRBJ1-1; D gene ambiguous. The ends were cut back, 1 base at V and 1 base at J, with 8 bases in the middle. The CDR3 has 14 residues. Germline V gives CDR1 SGHRS, CDR2 YFSETQ. The CDR3 sequence: CASSLQAQNTEAFF. For the CDR3, the DNA is TGCGCCAGCAGCTTGCAGGCGCAGAACACTGAAGCTTTCTTT.

This clonotype was counted only a few times. The chain employs TRBV7-2 and TRBJ1-2, with D possibly being TRBD1 (6 bases). Per the germline V gene, CDR1 is SGHTA and CDR2 is FQGNSA. V was shortened by 8 bases and J by 4 bases, with 17 bases between the two germline ends. The CDR3 runs 14 residues. The CDR3 reads CASDLNGGGYGYTF. The CDR3 bases are TGTGCCAGCGATCTAAACGGGGGCGGCTATGGCTACACCTTC. Variable domain in full (rest from reference TRBV7-2 and TRBJ1-2): GAGVSQSPSNKVTEKGKDVELRCDPISGHTALYWYRQSLGQGLEFLIYFQGNSAPDKSGLPSDRFSAERTGGSVSTLTIQRTQQEDSAVYLCASDLNGGGYGYTFGSGTRLTVV.

About this clonotype itself: One end of the junction varies from germline; a read error may be responsible. The chain links TRBV7-8 to TRBJ2-1; TRBD2 matches 12 bases. In germline, CDR1 is SGHVS, CDR2 FQNEAQ. CDR3 length: 14 residues. The CDR3 sequence is CASSLEFAGLAGIF. CDR3 nucleotide sequence: TGTGCCAGCAGCTTAGAATTTGCCGGACTAGCGGGAATCTTC.

This clonotype has just a few counts. The chain joins TRBV29-1 to TRBJ2-4; D possibly corresponds to TRBD1 (6 bases). This CDR3 region has 14 residues. In germline, CDR1 is SQVTM, CDR2 ANQGSEA. CDR3 loop: CSAGSGAFKNIQYF. CDR3 bases: TGCAGTGCTGGGTCAGGGGCTTTCAAAAACATTCAGTACTTC.

The V and J genes are TRBV7-2 and TRBJ2-2; TRBD2 agrees at 10 bases. Germline V CDR1 and CDR2: SGHTA, FQGNSA. V trimming: 3 bases; J trimming: 6 bases; junction bases outside the gene matches: 4. The CDR3 runs to 15 residues. The CDR3 here is CASSFLAGVAGELFF. The CDR3 region has the DNA TGTGCCAGCAGCTTCCTAGCGGGAGTGGCCGGGGAGCTGTTTTTT.

V gene TRBV29-1 combines with J gene TRBJ1-1; D ambiguous. The CDR3 runs to 12 residues. The ends were cut back, 5 bases at V and 4 bases at J, with 11 bases in the middle. Per germline, CDR1 SQVTM and CDR2 ANQGSEA. DNA of the CDR3: TGCAGCGTTCGTAGTTCCGTCACTGAAGCTTTCTTT. Amino acids: CSVRSSVTEAFF.

This clonotype is a singleton in its sample. The chain employs TRBV7-6 and TRBJ2-3; 8 bases fit TRBD2. Unmatched junction bases numbered 11, after V lost 0 bases and J lost 3 bases. The CDR3 is 18 amino acids. Germline CDR1 is SGHVS and CDR2 is FNYEAQ. CDR3 protein: CASSLALTSGPLTDTQYF. CDR3 sequence (DNA): TGTGCCAGCAGCTTAGCCCTTACTAGCGGACCACTTACAGATACGCAGTATTTT.

This clonotype came up once. The rearrangement joins TRBV20-1 to TRBJ2-3, with 8 nucleotides matching TRBD2. Trimming removed 6 bases from V and 0 bases from J; junction bases left unmatched: 14. This CDR3 contains 17 residues. Looked up from germline, CDR1 is DFQATT and CDR2 is SNEGSKA (reference sequence). CDR3 DNA sequence: TGCAGTGCGCCCAGACTAGCGAACCTCCATAGCACAGATACGCAGTATTTT. Protein sequence: CSAPRLANLHSTDTQYF.

In this sample, this clonotype turned up a few times. The CDR3 loop is CSAGSGQILETQYF. The CDR3 DNA reads TGCAGTGCTGGTTCGGGACAAATCCTTGAGACCCAGTACTTC. The rearrangement uses TRBV20-1 and TRBJ2-5; the D gene is possibly TRBD1 (6 bases). V lost 5 bases and J 5 bases, leaving 18 bases between the germline ends. Germline values: CDR1 DFQATT, CDR2 SNEGSKA (reference sequence). There are 14 residues in the CDR3.

The V call is TRBV15, the J call TRBJ2-3, with 11 bases that match TRBD2. Germline-derived CDR1 and CDR2 are LNHNV and YYDKDF (reference sequence). CDR3 length: 17 residues. The trim removed 0 bases at V and 5 bases at J, leaving 7 bases unmatched. CDR3 nucleotides: TGTGCCACCAGCAGAGATCGCCTAGCGGGAGGCCAAGATACGCAGTATTTT. Residues: CATSRDRLAGGQDTQYF.

This clonotype came up a few times. The chain is built from TRBV7-9 and TRBJ1-2; possible D gene TRBD1, 5 bases. Trimming removed 5 bases from V and 3 bases from J, with 7 bases in between. Germline V gene lookup returns CDR1 SEHNR and CDR2 FQNEAQ (reference sequence). The CDR3 runs to 12 residues. CDR3: CASSTGDYGYTF. The CDR3 DNA follows: TGTGCCAGCAGCACGGGGGACTATGGCTACACCTTC.

The genes are TRBV20-1 and TRBJ2-7; D remains unclear. Germline V gene lookup returns CDR1 DFQATT and CDR2 SNEGSKA (reference sequence). This CDR3 has 12 amino acids. Trimming shortened V by 4 bases and J by 3 bases, and 10 bases separated the two germline ends. The CDR3 sequence is CSAKSELYEQYF. In nucleotides, the CDR3 is TGCAGTGCTAAATCCGAGCTCTACGAGCAGTACTTC.

A few counts support this clonotype. V and J are TRBV3-1 and TRBJ2-5; D unclear. The CDR3 loop spans 14 amino acids. Germline CDR1 reads LGHDT; CDR2 reads YNNKEL (reference sequence). V lost 4 bases and J 4 bases, leaving 13 bases between the germline ends. The CDR3 bases are TGTGCCAGCAGCCGCAACGTGGGTTTAGAGACCCAGTACTTC. Its translation: CASSRNVGLETQYF.

This clonotype was recorded a few times. This chain connects TRBV12-3 or TRBV12-4 to TRBJ2-7, with 7 nucleotides matching TRBD1. This CDR3 is built from 13 residues. The V and J ends lost 7 bases and 3 bases, in that order; junction bases with no gene match: 6. CDR3 residues: CASTMTGRYEQYF. CDR3 DNA sequence: TGTGCCAGCACCATGACAGGGCGCTACGAGCAGTACTTC.

This clonotype occurred a few times. This sequence joins TRBV20-1 and TRBJ2-1, with 11 bases fitting TRBD2. V lost 5 bases to trimming and J lost 6 bases; unmatched junction nucleotides: 9. The CDR3 is made up of 15 amino acids. The germline CDR1 and CDR2 sequences are DFQATT and SNEGSKA (reference sequence). The CDR3 loop reads CSAPRLAGRFNEQFF. CDR3 nucleotides: TGCAGTGCTCCCCGACTAGCGGGACGATTCAATGAGCAGTTCTTC.

This clonotype was found many times. The chain links TRBV20-1 to TRBJ1-5; D is unclear. Germline CDR1 is DFQATT and CDR2 is SNEGSKA (reference sequence). The CDR3 is 13 residues long. V was clipped by 3 bases and J by 4 bases, with 10 bases between them. CDR3 nucleotide sequence: TGCAGTGCTAGTACCCTGGGGAATCAGCCCCAGCATTTT. Residues: CSASTLGNQPQHF.